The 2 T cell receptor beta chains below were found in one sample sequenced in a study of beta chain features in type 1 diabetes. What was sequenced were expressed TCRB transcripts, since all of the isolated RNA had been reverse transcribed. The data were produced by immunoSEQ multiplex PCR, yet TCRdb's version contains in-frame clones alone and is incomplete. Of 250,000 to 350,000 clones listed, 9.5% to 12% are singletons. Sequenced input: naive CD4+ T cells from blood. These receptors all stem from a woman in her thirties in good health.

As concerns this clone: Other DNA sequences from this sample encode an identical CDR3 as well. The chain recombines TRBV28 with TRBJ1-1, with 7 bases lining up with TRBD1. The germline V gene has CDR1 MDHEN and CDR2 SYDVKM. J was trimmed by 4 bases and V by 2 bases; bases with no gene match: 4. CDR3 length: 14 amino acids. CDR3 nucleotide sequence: TGTGCCAGCAGTTTAGGGGACAGAGGCACTGAAGCTTTCTTT. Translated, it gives CASSLGDRGTEAFF.

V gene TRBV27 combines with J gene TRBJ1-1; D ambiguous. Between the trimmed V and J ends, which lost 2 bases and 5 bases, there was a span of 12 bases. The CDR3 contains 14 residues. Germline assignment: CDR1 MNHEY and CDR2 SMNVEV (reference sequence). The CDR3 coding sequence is TGTGCCAGCAGTTTAAGGAGTGCGTTTACTGAAGCTTTCTTT. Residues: CASSLRSAFTEAFF.